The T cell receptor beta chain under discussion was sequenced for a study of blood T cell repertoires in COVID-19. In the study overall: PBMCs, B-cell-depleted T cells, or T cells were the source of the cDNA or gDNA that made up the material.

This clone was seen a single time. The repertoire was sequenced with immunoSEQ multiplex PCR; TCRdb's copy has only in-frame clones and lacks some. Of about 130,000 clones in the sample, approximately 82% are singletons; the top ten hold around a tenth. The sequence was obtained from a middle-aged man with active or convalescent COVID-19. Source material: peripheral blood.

CDR3 DNA sequence: TGTGCCAGCAGCTCCCGGACAGAGTTTGCAACTAATGAAAAACTGTTTTTT. Protein: CASSSRTEFATNEKLFF. The J gene is TRBJ1-4, the V gene TRBV13, with a possible D match to TRBD1 (6 bases). The CDR3 runs to 17 residues. From germline, CDR1 is PRHDT and CDR2 FYEKMQ (reference sequence). Trimming cost V 4 bases and J 0 bases, with 15 bases left between them.